This TCR beta chain was sequenced for a study of shared clonotypes between healthy human individuals. CD8 cells regarded as naive lacked CD45RO, were positively chosen for CCR7, and omitted terminally differentiated effector memory CD45RA+ cells. The study, taken as a whole, reports: Naive subsets tended to show greater estimated richness than memory subsets. Non-shared clonotypes had lower generation probabilities than those shared by all four donors.

There are 11 residues in the CDR3. V was clipped by 6 bases and J by 8 bases, with 8 bases between them. Germline lookup yields CDR1 SNHLY and CDR2 FYNNEI. Genomic DNA of each subset was evenly split across several immunoSEQ plates. Using immunoSEQ multiplex PCR, the repertoire was profiled, and TCRdb retains in-frame clones only, with some absent. Altogether about 1,900,000 clones are present, approximately 94% being singletons, with the ten largest covering more than 0.95%. Points on this clone: Its specificity is not known.

The chain couples TRBV2 to TRBJ2-1, with D unresolved. The TCR originated in a man aged 18 to 30 in good health. Sequencing used naive CD8+ T cells sorted from blood. The CDR3 loop reads CASSPWDEQFF. The CDR3 DNA reads TGTGCCAGCAGCCCTTGGGATGAGCAGTTCTTC.